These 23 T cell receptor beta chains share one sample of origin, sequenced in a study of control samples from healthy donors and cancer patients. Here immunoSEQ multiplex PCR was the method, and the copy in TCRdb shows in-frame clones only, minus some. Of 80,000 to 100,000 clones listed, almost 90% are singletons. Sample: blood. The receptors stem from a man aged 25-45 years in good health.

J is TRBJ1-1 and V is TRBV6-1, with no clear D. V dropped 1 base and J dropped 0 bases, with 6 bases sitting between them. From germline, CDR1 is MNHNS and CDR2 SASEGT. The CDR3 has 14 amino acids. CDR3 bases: TGTGCCAGCAGTGAAGACCTCATGAACACTGAAGCTTTCTTT. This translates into CASSEDLMNTEAFF.

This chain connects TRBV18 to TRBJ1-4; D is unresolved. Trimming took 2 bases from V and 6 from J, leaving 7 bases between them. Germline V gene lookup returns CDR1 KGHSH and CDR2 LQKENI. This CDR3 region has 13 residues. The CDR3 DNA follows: TGTGCCAGCTCACCAGACATTCATGAAAAACTGTTTTTT. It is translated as CASSPDIHEKLFF.

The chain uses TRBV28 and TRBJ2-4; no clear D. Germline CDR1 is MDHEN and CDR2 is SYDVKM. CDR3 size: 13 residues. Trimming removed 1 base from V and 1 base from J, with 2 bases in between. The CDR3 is CASSLYAKNIQYF. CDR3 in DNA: TGTGCCAGCAGTTTATACGCCAAAAACATTCAGTACTTC. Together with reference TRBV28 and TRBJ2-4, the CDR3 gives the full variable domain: DVKVTQSSRYLVKRTGEKVFLECVQDMDHENMFWYRQDPGLGLRLIYFSYDVKMKEKGDIPEGYSVSREKKERFSLILESASTNQTSMYLCASSLYAKNIQYFGAGTRLSVL.

The CDR3 DNA is TGTGCCAGCAGTGAATCCTTAGAAAGCTCCTACGAGCAGTACTTC. This encodes CASSESLESSYEQYF. V gene TRBV25-1 combines with J gene TRBJ2-7, with D unresolved. The CDR3 covers 15 residues. V lost 1 base and J 0 bases, leaving 10 bases between the germline ends. The germline CDR1 and CDR2 sequences are MGHDK and SYGVNS.

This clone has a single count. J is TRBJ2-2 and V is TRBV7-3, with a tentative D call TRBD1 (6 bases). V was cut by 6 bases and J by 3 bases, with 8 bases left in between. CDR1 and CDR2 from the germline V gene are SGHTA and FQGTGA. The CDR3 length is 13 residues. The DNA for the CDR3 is TGTGCCAGCAGACAGGGCGACACCGGGGAGCTGTTTTTT. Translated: CASRQGDTGELFF.

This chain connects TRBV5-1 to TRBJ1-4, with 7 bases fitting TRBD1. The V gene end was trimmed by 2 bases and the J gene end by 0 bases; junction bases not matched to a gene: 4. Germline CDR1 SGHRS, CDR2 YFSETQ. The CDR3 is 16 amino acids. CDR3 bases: TGCGCCAGCAGCTTAACTGGGACAGCAACTAATGAAAAACTGTTTTTT. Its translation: CASSLTGTATNEKLFF.

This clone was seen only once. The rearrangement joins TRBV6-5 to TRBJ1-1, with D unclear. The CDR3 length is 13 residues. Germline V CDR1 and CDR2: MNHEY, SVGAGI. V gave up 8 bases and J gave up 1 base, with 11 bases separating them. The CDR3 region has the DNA TGTGCCAGCGGAGCTCCAGGGAACACTGAAGCTTTCTTT. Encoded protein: CASGAPGNTEAFF.

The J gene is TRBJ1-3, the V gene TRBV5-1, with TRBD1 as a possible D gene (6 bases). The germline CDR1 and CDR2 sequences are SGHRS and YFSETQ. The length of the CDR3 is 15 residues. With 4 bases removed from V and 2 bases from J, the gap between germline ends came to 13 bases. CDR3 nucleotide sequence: TGCGCCAGCAGCGACCAGGGGTACACTGGAAACACCATATATTTT. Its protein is CASSDQGYTGNTIYF.

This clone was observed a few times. The CDR3 bases are TGTGCCAGCAGTCCCCTGACTAGCGGGAGTTACTACGAGCAGTACTTC. Amino acids: CASSPLTSGSYYEQYF. J is TRBJ2-7 and V is TRBV6-6; TRBD2 matches at 12 bases. V was clipped by 5 bases and J by 3 bases; unmatched bases: 8. CDR1 is MNHNY and CDR2 is SVGAGI in the germline V gene (reference sequence). CDR3 length: 16 amino acids.

CDR3 nucleotide sequence: TGCAGTGCTATAGAGGGCTATGGCTACACCTTC. Its translation is CSAIEGYGYTF. J is TRBJ1-2 and V is TRBV20-1; no definite D call. The CDR3 has 11 amino acids. The germline V gene has CDR1 DFQATT and CDR2 SNEGSKA (reference sequence). Deletions cut 4 bases from V and 4 bases from J, with 7 bases between.

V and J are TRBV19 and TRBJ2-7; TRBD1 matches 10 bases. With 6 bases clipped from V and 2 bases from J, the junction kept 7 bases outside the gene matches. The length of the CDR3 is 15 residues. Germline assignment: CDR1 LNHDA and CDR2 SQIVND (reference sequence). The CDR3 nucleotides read TGTGCCAGTAGCCGAGACAGGGGGCCTACCTACGAGCAGTACTTC. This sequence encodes CASSRDRGPTYEQYF.

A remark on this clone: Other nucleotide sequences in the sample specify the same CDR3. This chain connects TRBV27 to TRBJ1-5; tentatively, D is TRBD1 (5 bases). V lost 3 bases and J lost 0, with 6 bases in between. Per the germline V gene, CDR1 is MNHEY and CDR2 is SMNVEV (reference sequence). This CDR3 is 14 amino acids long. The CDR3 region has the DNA TGTGCCAGCAGTTTCAGGGATAGCAATCAGCCCCAGCATTTT. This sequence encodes CASSFRDSNQPQHF.

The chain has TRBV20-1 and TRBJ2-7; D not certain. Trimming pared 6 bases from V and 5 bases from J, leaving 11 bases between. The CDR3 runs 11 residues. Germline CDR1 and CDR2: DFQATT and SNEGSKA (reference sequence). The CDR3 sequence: CSADKIDEQYF. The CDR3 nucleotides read TGCAGTGCCGACAAGATCGACGAGCAGTACTTC.

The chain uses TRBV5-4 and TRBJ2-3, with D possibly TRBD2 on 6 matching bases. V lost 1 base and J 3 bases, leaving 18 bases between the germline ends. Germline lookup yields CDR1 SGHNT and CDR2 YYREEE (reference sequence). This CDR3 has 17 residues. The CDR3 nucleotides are TGTGCCAGCAGCTTGTGGGGTTATAGCGGAAAAACAGATACGCAGTATTTT. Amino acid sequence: CASSLWGYSGKTDTQYF.

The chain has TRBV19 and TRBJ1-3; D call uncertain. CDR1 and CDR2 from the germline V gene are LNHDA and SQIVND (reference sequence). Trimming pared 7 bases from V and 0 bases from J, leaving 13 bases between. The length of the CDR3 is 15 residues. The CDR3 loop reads CASTTQVSSGNTIYF. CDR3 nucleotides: TGTGCCAGTACTACTCAGGTTAGCTCTGGAAACACCATATATTTT.

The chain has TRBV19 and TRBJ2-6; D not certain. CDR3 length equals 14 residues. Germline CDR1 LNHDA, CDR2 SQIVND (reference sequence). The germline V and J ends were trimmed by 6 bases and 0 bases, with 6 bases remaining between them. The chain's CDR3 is CASRASSGANVLTF. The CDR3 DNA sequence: TGTGCCAGTAGGGCCAGCTCTGGGGCCAACGTCCTGACTTTC. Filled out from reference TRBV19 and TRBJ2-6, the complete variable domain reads DGGITQSPKYLFRKEGQNVTLSCEQNLNHDAMYWYRQDPGQGLRLIYYSQIVNDFQKGDIAEGYSVSREKKESFPLTVTSAQKNPTAFYLCASRASSGANVLTFGAGSRLTVL.

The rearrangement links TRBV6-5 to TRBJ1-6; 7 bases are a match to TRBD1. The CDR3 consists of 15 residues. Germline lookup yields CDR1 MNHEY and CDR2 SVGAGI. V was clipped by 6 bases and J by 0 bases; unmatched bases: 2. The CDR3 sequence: CASRRQGSYNSPLHF. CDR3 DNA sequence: TGTGCCAGCAGGAGACAGGGCTCCTATAATTCACCCCTCCACTTT.

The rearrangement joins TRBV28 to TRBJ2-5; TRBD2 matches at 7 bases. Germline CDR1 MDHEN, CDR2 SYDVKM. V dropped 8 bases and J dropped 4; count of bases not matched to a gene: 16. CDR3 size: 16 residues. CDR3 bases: TGTGCCAGCCCTACGGGCGGGAGCCCCTGGAGAGAGACCCAGTACTTC. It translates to CASPTGGSPWRETQYF. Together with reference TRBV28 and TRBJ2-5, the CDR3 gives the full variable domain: DVKVTQSSRYLVKRTGEKVFLECVQDMDHENMFWYRQDPGLGLRLIYFSYDVKMKEKGDIPEGYSVSREKKERFSLILESASTNQTSMYLCASPTGGSPWRETQYFGPGTRLLVL.

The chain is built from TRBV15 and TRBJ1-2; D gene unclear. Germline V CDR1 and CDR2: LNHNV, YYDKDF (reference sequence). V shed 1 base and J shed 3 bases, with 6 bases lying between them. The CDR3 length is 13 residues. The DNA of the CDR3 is TGTGCCACCAGCAGAGGACACGACTATGGCTACACCTTC. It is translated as CATSRGHDYGYTF.

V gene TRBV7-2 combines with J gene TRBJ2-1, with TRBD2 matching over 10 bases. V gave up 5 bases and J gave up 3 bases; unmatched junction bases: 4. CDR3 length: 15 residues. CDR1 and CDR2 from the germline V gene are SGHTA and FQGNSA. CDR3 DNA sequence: TGTGCCAGCAGCCCACTAGCGGGAATCTACAATGAGCAGTTCTTC. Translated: CASSPLAGIYNEQFF.

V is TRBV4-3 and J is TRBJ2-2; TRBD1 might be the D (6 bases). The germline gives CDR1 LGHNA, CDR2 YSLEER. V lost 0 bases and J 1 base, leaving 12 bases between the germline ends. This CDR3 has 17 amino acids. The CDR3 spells CASSQDSPTGNTGELFF. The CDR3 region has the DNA TGCGCCAGCAGCCAAGATTCCCCGACAGGGAACACCGGGGAGCTGTTTTTT.

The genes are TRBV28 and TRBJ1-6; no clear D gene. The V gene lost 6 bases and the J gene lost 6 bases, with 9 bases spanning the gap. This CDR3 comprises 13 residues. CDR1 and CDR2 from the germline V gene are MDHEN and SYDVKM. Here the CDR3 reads CASSEALNSPLHF. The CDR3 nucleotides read TGTGCCAGCAGCGAGGCGCTTAATTCACCCCTCCACTTT.

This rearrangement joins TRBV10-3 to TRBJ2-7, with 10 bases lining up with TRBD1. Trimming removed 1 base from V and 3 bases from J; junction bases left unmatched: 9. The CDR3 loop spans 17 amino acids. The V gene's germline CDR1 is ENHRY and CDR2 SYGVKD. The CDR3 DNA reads TGTGCCATCAGTGAGTGGGGACAGGGGAGAAGGGTCTACGAGCAGTACTTC. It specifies CAISEWGQGRRVYEQYF.